What follows are 8 T cell receptor beta chains derived from one specimen sequenced in a study of preoperative IRX-2 immunotherapy in early breast cancer. The treatment denotes: preoperative locoregional IRX-2 cytokine immunotherapy. Only in-frame clones appear in the TCRdb table, and some are missing; sequencing was by immunoSEQ multiplex PCR. Here the sample spans fewer than 40,000 clones, 90% to 95% being singletons. This material was obtained from a patient treated with IRX-2 immunotherapy. All receptors derive from a human donor with breast cancer.

This chain uses TRBV29-1 with TRBJ2-3; 12 bases are a match to TRBD2. In germline, CDR1 is SQVTM, CDR2 ANQGSEA. The CDR3 consists of 13 residues. V lost 7 bases to trimming and J lost 5 bases; unmatched junction nucleotides: 4. The CDR3 sequence: CSALAGGLDTQYF. The CDR3, as DNA: TGCAGCGCTCTAGCGGGGGGGTTAGATACGCAGTATTTT.

This chain uses TRBV9 with TRBJ2-7, with unresolved D. The germline gives CDR1 SGDLS, CDR2 YYNGEE. This CDR3 spans 15 amino acids. V lost 0 bases and J 5 bases, leaving 15 bases between the germline ends. The CDR3 protein is CASSVAPLGRHEQYF. CDR3 bases: TGTGCCAGCAGCGTAGCCCCCTTAGGCCGCCACGAGCAGTACTTC.

The V and J genes are TRBV6-5 and TRBJ2-7; 7 bases line up with TRBD1. In germline, CDR1 is MNHEY, CDR2 SVGAGI. The V and J ends lost 8 bases and 1 base, in that order; junction bases with no gene match: 8. The CDR3 spans 14 residues. The CDR3 region is CASGPGTASYEQYF. The CDR3 bases are TGTGCCAGCGGCCCCGGGACAGCTTCCTACGAGCAGTACTTC.

The CDR3 here is CASSLVTSGGDLFGSANTGELFF. The DNA of the CDR3 is TGCGCCAGCAGCTTGGTAACTAGCGGGGGGGACCTGTTCGGATCCGCGAACACCGGGGAGCTGTTTTTT. V gene TRBV5-1 combines with J gene TRBJ2-2; 13 bases map to TRBD2. Per germline, CDR1 SGHRS and CDR2 YFSETQ. The V and J ends lost 0 bases and 0 bases, in that order; junction bases with no gene match: 17. The CDR3 loop spans 23 amino acids.

This sequence joins TRBV15 and TRBJ2-7, with D perhaps matching TRBD1 (5 bases). CDR3 length equals 13 residues. The germline gives CDR1 LNHNV, CDR2 YYDKDF (reference sequence). V lost 0 bases and J lost 7, with 10 bases in between. The CDR3 loop reads CATSRDQGREQYF. DNA for the CDR3: TGTGCCACCAGCAGAGATCAGGGAAGGGAGCAGTACTTC. Full variable domain (rest looked up from reference TRBV15 and TRBJ2-7): DAMVIQNPRYQVTQFGKPVTLSCSQTLNHNVMYWYQQKSSQAPKLLFHYYDKDFNNEADTPDNFQSRRPNTSFCFLDIRSPGLGDTAMYLCATSRDQGREQYFGPGTRLTVT.

J is TRBJ1-5 and V is TRBV5-8, with TRBD1 matching over 10 bases. The CDR3 contains 17 residues. Germline V lookup: CDR1 SGHTS, CDR2 YDEGEE. V gave up 6 bases and J gave up 0 bases; unmatched junction bases: 9. CDR3 protein: CASNRGQGPNSNQPQHF. CDR3 DNA: TGTGCCAGCAACCGGGGACAGGGGCCTAATAGCAATCAGCCCCAGCATTTT.

The J gene is TRBJ2-7, the V gene TRBV28; D remains unclear. This CDR3 is built from 11 residues. Germline CDR1 and CDR2: MDHEN and SYDVKM. Trimming pared 6 bases from V and 0 bases from J, leaving 3 bases between. CDR3 sequence reads: CASRRSYEQYF. The CDR3 nucleotides read TGTGCCAGCAGACGCTCCTACGAGCAGTACTTC.

The chain combines TRBV27 with TRBJ2-6; no firm D call. The CDR3 loop spans 17 amino acids. Trimming removed 2 bases at V and 0 bases at J, with 11 bases between. Germline V CDR1 and CDR2: MNHEY, SMNVEV (reference sequence). CDR3 nucleotide sequence: TGTGCCAGCAGTTTAGCCATCACCGGCTCTGGGGCCAACGTCCTGACTTTC. This sequence encodes CASSLAITGSGANVLTF.